This TCR beta chain was sequenced during a study of cytomegalovirus exposure and HLA in healthy donors. As for this clone: The antigen is undetermined.

60 Vbeta and 13 Jbeta primers were used in PCR. Some clones are missing from TCRdb's copy, which holds only in-frame ones; the method was immunoSEQ multiplex PCR. The sample contains 120,000 or so clones, 74% of which appear only once. Study outcomes and limitations: Published work reported that the classifier diagnosed cytomegalovirus status with high specificity and sensitivity. TCR sequences were mostly rare, though some public TCRs occurred in many donors. Some TCR beta chains (more than 150 of them) were listed as cytomegalovirus-associated. Association with HLA alleles at 0.05 false discovery rate was found for 17,000 or so TCR beta sequences in a later analysis.

After removal of 4 bases from V and 1 base from J, the junction contained 10 bases not matched to a gene. Germline V gives CDR1 MNHEY, CDR2 SMNVEV (reference sequence). The CDR3 is 17 amino acids. What was sequenced was PBMCs. The receptor comes from a woman in her forties or fifties in good health and CMV-seropositive. The chain uses TRBV27 and TRBJ2-1; the match to TRBD1 covers 7 bases. The DNA of the CDR3 is TGTGCCAGCAGTTCAGGACCTCACAGGGGATCCTACAATGAGCAGTTCTTC. Translated: CASSSGPHRGSYNEQFF.